This T cell receptor beta chain was observed in a study of response to subunit inactivated influenza vaccine. Study-level points and caveats: The authors proposed limited new T cell recruitment per seasonal influenza vaccination.

This clonotype was observed a few times. Its antigen remains unknown. The CDR3 contains 11 residues. Germline V CDR1 and CDR2: DFQATT, SNEGSKA (reference sequence). The germline V and J ends were trimmed by 0 bases and 5 bases, with 4 bases remaining between them. One entry per CDR3 protein results from TCRdb running MiXCR on the RT-PCR reads. The data hold approximately 530,000 distinct CDR3 sequences, with approximately 7.2% observed a single time. The chain recombines TRBV20-1 with TRBJ1-1; D gene unclear. The specimen comprised PBMCs from blood, sampled roughly 24 months after vaccination. This TCR derives from a man aged 45 to 70 who received an inactivated influenza vaccine. DNA for the CDR3: TGCAGTGCTAGAGAGGTAACTGAAGCTTTCTTT. Protein sequence: CSAREVTEAFF.